The 21 T cell receptor beta chains listed next were all sequenced from one sample in a study of blood T cell repertoires in COVID-19. Sequencing used immunoSEQ multiplex PCR; TCRdb keeps in-frame clones, though not all of them. The repertoire has hundreds of thousands of clones, around 86% of them found once; the top ten carry roughly 1.6%. The sequenced sample was PBMCs or T cells enriched from blood (not recorded which). These receptors came from a woman between 45 and 65 years old who had recovered from COVID-19.

This clone appeared once. The CDR3 nucleotides are TGTGCCAGCACCCGGAGGGGCGAGCAGTACTTC. The encoded protein is CASTRRGEQYF. The V call is TRBV27, the J call TRBJ2-7; the D gene is possibly TRBD2 (6 bases). The CDR3 contains 11 residues. Per germline, CDR1 MNHEY and CDR2 SMNVEV (reference sequence). V lost 7 bases and J 6 bases, leaving 10 bases between the germline ends.

The chain carries TRBV27 and TRBJ2-2; possible D gene TRBD2, 6 bases. The germline V and J ends were trimmed by 3 bases and 4 bases, with 15 bases remaining between them. The CDR3 runs to 16 residues. Germline V lookup: CDR1 MNHEY, CDR2 SMNVEV (reference sequence). The CDR3, as DNA: TGTGCCAGCAGTTTGGAGGGGCTCGGGGGCACCGGGGAGCTGTTTTTT. Protein sequence: CASSLEGLGGTGELFF.

This chain connects TRBV11-2 to TRBJ2-2; 8 nucleotides agree with TRBD2. The CDR3 is made up of 16 amino acids. CDR1 and CDR2 (germline): SGHAT, FQNNGV. V shed 1 base, J shed 1 base, and the junction held 2 bases outside the gene matches. The CDR3: CASSLAGGKNTGELFF. Here the CDR3 DNA reads TGTGCCAGCAGCTTAGCGGGAGGGAAGAACACCGGGGAGCTGTTTTTT.

CDR3 coding DNA: TGTGCCAGCAGCCCCCTGGGAGGCTCCAACTACGAGCAGTACTTC. Protein: CASSPLGGSNYEQYF. The chain has TRBV14 and TRBJ2-7; perhaps TRBD2 as D (6 bases). Trimming removed 4 bases from V and 3 bases from J, with 16 bases in between. The CDR3 has 15 residues. Germline V lookup: CDR1 SGHDN, CDR2 FVKESK. Together with reference TRBV14 and TRBJ2-7, the CDR3 gives the full variable domain: EAGVTQFPSHSVIEKGQTVTLRCDPISGHDNLYWYRRVMGKEIKFLLHFVKESKQDESGMPNNRFLAERTGGTYSTLKVQPAELEDSGVYFCASSPLGGSNYEQYFGPGTRLTVT.

The sample holds one count of this clone. J is TRBJ2-3 and V is TRBV5-1, with TRBD2 identical over 12 bases. V trimming: 4 bases; J trimming: 2 bases; junction bases outside the gene matches: 5. Germline lookup yields CDR1 SGHRS and CDR2 YFSETQ. The CDR3 totals 16 residues. The DNA for the CDR3 is TGCGCCAGCAGCGCCGGACTAGCGGGATTCACAGATACGCAGTATTTT. It translates to CASSAGLAGFTDTQYF. Using reference TRBV5-1 and TRBJ2-3 for the parts outside the CDR3, the full variable domain is KAGVTQTPRYLIKTRGQQVTLSCSPISGHRSVSWYQQTPGQGLQFLFEYFSETQRNKGNFPGRFSGRQFSNSRSEMNVSTLELGDSALYLCASSAGLAGFTDTQYFGPGTRLTVL.

The chain is built from TRBV19 and TRBJ2-2; 12 bases align to TRBD2. The length of the CDR3 is 14 residues. Germline V CDR1 and CDR2: LNHDA, SQIVND (reference sequence). V dropped 5 bases and J dropped 6; count of bases not matched to a gene: 1. The CDR3 loop is CASSGTSGSGELFF. The CDR3 region has the DNA TGTGCCAGTAGTGGGACTAGCGGGTCCGGGGAGCTGTTTTTT.

V usage is TRBV27 and J usage is TRBJ2-5; 9 bases fit TRBD2. CDR1 MNHEY and CDR2 SMNVEV come from the germline V gene (reference sequence). The CDR3 is 14 residues long. V shed 6 bases and J 5 bases; nucleotides not matched to a gene: 7. CDR3 DNA: TGTGCCAGCAGCTTTAGCGGGGGCGGGGAGACCCAGTACTTC. Amino acid sequence: CASSFSGGGETQYF.

The chain uses TRBV11-3 and TRBJ1-1; 7 bases are a match to TRBD1. V gave up 3 bases and J gave up 3 bases; unmatched junction bases: 7. Germline assignment: CDR1 SGHNT and CDR2 YENEEA. This CDR3 comprises 15 residues. Here the CDR3 reads CASSFGGRGDTEAFF. The CDR3 nucleotides are TGTGCCAGCAGCTTTGGCGGCAGGGGGGACACTGAAGCTTTCTTT.

The chain recombines TRBV21-1 with TRBJ2-3; the table's TRBD1 call for D was not verified on the DNA. TRBV21-1 is a pseudogene locus. The CDR3 extends over 18 amino acids. The CDR3 spells CASSNPYGTGDFTDTQYF. CDR3 nucleotide sequence: TGTGCCAGCAGCAACCCCTACGGGACAGGAGATTTCACAGATACGCAGTATTTT.

The V gene is TRBV28, the J gene TRBJ2-7, with TRBD2 matching over 8 bases. Per germline, CDR1 MDHEN and CDR2 SYDVKM. V dropped 5 bases and J dropped 7; count of bases not matched to a gene: 10. The CDR3 contains 14 residues. This CDR3 is CASSPPGLVGEQYF. The CDR3 coding sequence is TGTGCCAGCAGTCCCCCGGGACTAGTGGGAGAGCAGTACTTC.

The CDR3 is CASSLERNKIPEAFF. The CDR3 nucleotides read TGTGCCAGCAGCTTGGAGAGGAATAAGATCCCTGAAGCTTTCTTT. J is TRBJ1-1 and V is TRBV5-4; D ambiguous. Germline CDR1 and CDR2: SGHNT and YYREEE (reference sequence). CDR3 size: 15 residues. Between the trimmed V and J ends, which lost 0 bases and 6 bases, there was a span of 15 bases.

The rearrangement uses TRBV12-3 or TRBV12-4 and TRBJ1-1; D is unclear. The CDR3 runs 13 residues. The V end lost 5 bases, the J end lost 4 bases, and 11 bases lay between the germline ends. The chain's CDR3 is CASSPTGFTEAFF. The CDR3 DNA follows: TGTGCCAGCAGTCCCACGGGGTTCACTGAAGCTTTCTTT.

The genes are TRBV25-1 and TRBJ1-2; D is uncertain. CDR3 length: 13 residues. V lost 2 bases to trimming and J lost 3 bases, with 7 bases between them. Germline lookup yields CDR1 MGHDK and CDR2 SYGVNS. CDR3 sequence: CASSETEYYGYTF. The CDR3 DNA is TGTGCCAGCAGTGAAACCGAGTACTATGGCTACACCTTC.

The chain has TRBV28 and TRBJ1-1, with 8 bases aligning to TRBD1. Trimming took 7 bases from V and 4 from J; bases not matched to a gene: 11. From germline, CDR1 is MDHEN and CDR2 SYDVKM. CDR3 length equals 15 residues. The CDR3 protein is CASTTQTGGATEAFF. For the CDR3, the DNA is TGTGCCAGCACCACTCAAACAGGGGGGGCCACTGAAGCTTTCTTT. Supplemented by reference TRBV28 and TRBJ1-1, the full variable domain reads DVKVTQSSRYLVKRTGEKVFLECVQDMDHENMFWYRQDPGLGLRLIYFSYDVKMKEKGDIPEGYSVSREKKERFSLILESASTNQTSMYLCASTTQTGGATEAFFGQGTRLTVV.

This clone was detected once. The chain uses TRBV7-9 and TRBJ1-1; TRBD1 is a possible D gene (5 bases). V shed 6 bases and J shed 4 bases, with 21 bases lying between them. The CDR3 consists of 16 residues. Germline CDR1 SEHNR, CDR2 FQNEAQ (reference sequence). CDR3 DNA sequence: TGTGCCAGCAGACCTGACCCAGGGAAGGGGTCCACTGAAGCTTTCTTT. This sequence encodes CASRPDPGKGSTEAFF. The complete variable domain, with remaining parts taken from reference TRBV7-9 and TRBJ1-1, reads DTGVSQNPRHKITKRGQNVTFRCDPISEHNRLYWYRQTLGQGPEFLTYFQNEAQLEKSRLLSDRFSAERPKGSFSTLEIQRTEQGDSAMYLCASRPDPGKGSTEAFFGQGTRLTVV.

CDR3 nucleotides: TGTGCCAGCAGTATAAGACAGGCAAATGAGCAGTTCTTC. This sequence encodes CASSIRQANEQFF. V is TRBV12-3 or TRBV12-4 and J is TRBJ2-1; TRBD1 might be the D (6 bases). The CDR3 extends over 13 amino acids. Trimming left V 5 bases short and J 7 bases short, with 12 bases between.

The table lists this clone with a few counts. This chain joins TRBV5-1 and TRBJ2-2; 11 nucleotides align to TRBD1. This CDR3 comprises 17 residues. Germline loops: CDR1 SGHRS, CDR2 YFSETQ. V gave up 5 bases and J gave up 3 bases; unmatched junction bases: 9. The CDR3 loop reads CASRKAGQGADTGELFF. The CDR3 DNA reads TGCGCCAGCAGGAAGGCAGGACAGGGGGCGGACACCGGGGAGCTGTTTTTT. The full variable domain, completed using reference TRBV5-1 and TRBJ2-2, is KAGVTQTPRYLIKTRGQQVTLSCSPISGHRSVSWYQQTPGQGLQFLFEYFSETQRNKGNFPGRFSGRQFSNSRSEMNVSTLELGDSALYLCASRKAGQGADTGELFFGEGSRLTVL.

The genes are TRBV15 and TRBJ2-5; D perhaps matches TRBD2 (5 bases). CDR1 LNHNV and CDR2 YYDKDF come from the germline V gene (reference sequence). Trimming removed 1 base at V and 4 bases at J, with 10 bases between. There are 14 residues in the CDR3. The CDR3 region has the DNA TGTGCCACCAGCAGAGGCGGGCGAGCAGAGACCCAGTACTTC. As protein: CATSRGGRAETQYF.

V and J are TRBV27 and TRBJ2-2; 7 bases align to TRBD2. The V and J ends lost 4 bases and 7 bases, in that order; junction bases with no gene match: 6. Germline CDR1 and CDR2: MNHEY and SMNVEV (reference sequence). This CDR3 is built from 14 residues. The CDR3 loop reads CASSWAGVGGELFF. The CDR3 bases are TGTGCCAGCAGTTGGGCGGGAGTAGGCGGGGAGCTGTTTTTT.

This chain uses TRBV5-1 with TRBJ2-1; TRBD1 agrees at 11 bases. Germline CDR1 SGHRS, CDR2 YFSETQ. This CDR3 comprises 14 residues. With V trimmed by 3 bases and J by 7 bases, 3 bases remained unmatched. The CDR3 reads CASSWGDRGNEQFF. In DNA, the CDR3 is TGCGCCAGCAGCTGGGGGGACAGGGGGAATGAGCAGTTCTTC.

V usage is TRBV11-3 and J usage is TRBJ2-5, with 8 bases aligning to TRBD1. V lost 5 bases, J lost 2 bases, and 10 bases stayed unmatched. This CDR3 is 16 amino acids long. Germline lookup yields CDR1 SGHNT and CDR2 YENEEA. CDR3 amino acids: CASSHRTGNIQETQYF. DNA for the CDR3: TGTGCCAGCAGCCACCGGACAGGGAACATACAAGAGACCCAGTACTTC.